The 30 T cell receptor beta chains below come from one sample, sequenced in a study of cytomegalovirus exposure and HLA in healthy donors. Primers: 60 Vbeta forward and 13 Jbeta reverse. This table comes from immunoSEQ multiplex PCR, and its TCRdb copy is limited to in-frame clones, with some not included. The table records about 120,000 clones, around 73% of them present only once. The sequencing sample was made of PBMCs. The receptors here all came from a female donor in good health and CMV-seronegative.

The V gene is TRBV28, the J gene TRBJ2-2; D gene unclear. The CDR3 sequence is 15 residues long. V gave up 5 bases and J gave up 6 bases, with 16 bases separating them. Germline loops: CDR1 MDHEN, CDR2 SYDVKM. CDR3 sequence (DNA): TGTGCCAGCAGTACGCCCGAGCTATCCCCCGGGGAGCTGTTTTTT. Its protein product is CASSTPELSPGELFF.

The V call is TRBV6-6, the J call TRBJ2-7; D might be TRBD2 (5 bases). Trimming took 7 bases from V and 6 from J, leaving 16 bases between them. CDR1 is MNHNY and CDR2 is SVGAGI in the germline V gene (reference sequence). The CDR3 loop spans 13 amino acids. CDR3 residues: CASTLYPGSEQYF. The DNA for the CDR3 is TGTGCCAGCACTCTATACCCGGGGTCCGAGCAGTACTTC.

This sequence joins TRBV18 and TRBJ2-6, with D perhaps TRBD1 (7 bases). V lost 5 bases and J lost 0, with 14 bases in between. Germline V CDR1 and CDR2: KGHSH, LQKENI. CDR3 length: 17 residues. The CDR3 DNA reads TGTGCCAGCTCAGAAGCAGGGGGGTACTCTGGGGCCAACGTCCTGACTTTC. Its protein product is CASSEAGGYSGANVLTF.

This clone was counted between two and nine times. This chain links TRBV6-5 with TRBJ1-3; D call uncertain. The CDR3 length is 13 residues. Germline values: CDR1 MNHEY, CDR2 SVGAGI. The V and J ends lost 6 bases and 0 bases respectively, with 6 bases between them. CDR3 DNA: TGTGCCAGCAGCAGACACTCTGGAAACACCATATATTTT. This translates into CASSRHSGNTIYF.

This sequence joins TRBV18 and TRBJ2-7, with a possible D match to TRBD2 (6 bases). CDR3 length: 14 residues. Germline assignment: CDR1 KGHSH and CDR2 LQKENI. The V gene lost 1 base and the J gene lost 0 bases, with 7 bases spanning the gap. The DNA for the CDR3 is TGTGCCAGCTCACCACGGAGGGACTCCTACGAGCAGTACTTC. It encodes CASSPRRDSYEQYF. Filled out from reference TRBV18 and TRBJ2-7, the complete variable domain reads NAGVMQNPRHLVRRRGQEARLRCSPMKGHSHVYWYRQLPEEGLKFMVYLQKENIIDESGMPKERFSAEFPKEGPSILRIQQVVRGDSAAYFCASSPRRDSYEQYFGPGTRLTVT.

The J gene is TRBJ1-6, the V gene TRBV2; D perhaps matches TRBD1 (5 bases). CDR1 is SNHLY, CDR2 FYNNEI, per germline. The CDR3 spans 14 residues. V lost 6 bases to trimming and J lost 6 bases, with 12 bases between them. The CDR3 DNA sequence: TGTGCCAGCAGCCCAGGGTTTCGTAATTCACCCCTCCACTTT. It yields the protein CASSPGFRNSPLHF.

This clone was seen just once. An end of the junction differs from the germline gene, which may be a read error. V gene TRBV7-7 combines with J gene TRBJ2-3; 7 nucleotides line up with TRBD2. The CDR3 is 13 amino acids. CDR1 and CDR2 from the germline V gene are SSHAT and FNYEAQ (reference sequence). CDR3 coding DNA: TGTGCCGGCAGCAGCGGGAACACAGATACGCAGTATTTT. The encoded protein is CAGSSGNTDTQYF.

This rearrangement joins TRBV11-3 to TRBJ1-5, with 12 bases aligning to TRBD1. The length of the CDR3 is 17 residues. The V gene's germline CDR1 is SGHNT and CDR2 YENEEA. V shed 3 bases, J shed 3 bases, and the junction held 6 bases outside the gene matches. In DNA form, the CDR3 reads TGTGCCAGCAGCTTCCCCGGGACAGGGGGCAACAATCAGCCCCAGCATTTT. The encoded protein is CASSFPGTGGNNQPQHF.

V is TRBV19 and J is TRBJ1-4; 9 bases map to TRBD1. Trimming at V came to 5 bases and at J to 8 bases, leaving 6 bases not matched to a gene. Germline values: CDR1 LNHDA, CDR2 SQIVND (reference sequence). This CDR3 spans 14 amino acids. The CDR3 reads CASSFDRGAEKLFF. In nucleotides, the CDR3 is TGTGCCAGTAGTTTCGACAGGGGGGCCGAAAAACTGTTTTTT.

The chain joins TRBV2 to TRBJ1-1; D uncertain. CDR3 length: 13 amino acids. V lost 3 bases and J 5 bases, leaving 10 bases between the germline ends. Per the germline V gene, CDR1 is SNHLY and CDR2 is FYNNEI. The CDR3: CASSEDPRTEAFF. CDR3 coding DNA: TGTGCCAGCAGTGAGGATCCGAGGACTGAAGCTTTCTTT.

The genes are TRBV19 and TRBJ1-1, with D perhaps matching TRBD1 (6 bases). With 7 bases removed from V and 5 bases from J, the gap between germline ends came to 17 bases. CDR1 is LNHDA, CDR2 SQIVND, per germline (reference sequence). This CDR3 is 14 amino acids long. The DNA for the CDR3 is TGTGCCAGTACCCGACCTTCAGGGGTAACTGAAGCTTTCTTT. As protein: CASTRPSGVTEAFF. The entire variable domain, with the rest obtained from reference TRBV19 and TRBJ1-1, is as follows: DGGITQSPKYLFRKEGQNVTLSCEQNLNHDAMYWYRQDPGQGLRLIYYSQIVNDFQKGDIAEGYSVSREKKESFPLTVTSAQKNPTAFYLCASTRPSGVTEAFFGQGTRLTVV.

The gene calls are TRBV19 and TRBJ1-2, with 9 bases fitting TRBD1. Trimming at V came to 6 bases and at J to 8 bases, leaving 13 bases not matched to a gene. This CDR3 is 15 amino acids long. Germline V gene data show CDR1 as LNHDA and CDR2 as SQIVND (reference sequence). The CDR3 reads CASRILQGAPRGYTF. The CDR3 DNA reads TGTGCCAGTAGAATTTTACAGGGGGCTCCTCGGGGCTACACCTTC.

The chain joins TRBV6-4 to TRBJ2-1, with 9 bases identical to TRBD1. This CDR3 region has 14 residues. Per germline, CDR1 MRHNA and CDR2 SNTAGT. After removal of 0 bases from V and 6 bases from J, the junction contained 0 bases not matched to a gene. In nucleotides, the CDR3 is TGTGCCAGCAGTGACTCGGACAGGGGCAATGAGCAGTTCTTC. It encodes CASSDSDRGNEQFF.

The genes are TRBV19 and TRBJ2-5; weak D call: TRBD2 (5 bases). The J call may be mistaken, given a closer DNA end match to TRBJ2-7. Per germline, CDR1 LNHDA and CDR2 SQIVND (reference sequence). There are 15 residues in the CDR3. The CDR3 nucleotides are TGTGCCAGTAGTATAGGAGGGCTCGCGGGCTACGAGCAGTACTTC. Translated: CASSIGGLAGYEQYF.

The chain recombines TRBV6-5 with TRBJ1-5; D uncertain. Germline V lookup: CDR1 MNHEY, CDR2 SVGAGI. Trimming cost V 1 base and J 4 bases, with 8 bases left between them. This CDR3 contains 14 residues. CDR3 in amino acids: CASSYYRGNQPQHF. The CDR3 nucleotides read TGTGCCAGCAGTTACTACCGGGGAAATCAGCCCCAGCATTTT.

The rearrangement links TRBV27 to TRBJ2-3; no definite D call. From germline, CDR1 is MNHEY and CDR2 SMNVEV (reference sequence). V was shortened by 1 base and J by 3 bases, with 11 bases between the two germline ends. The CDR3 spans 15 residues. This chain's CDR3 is CASSLYVMRTDTQYF. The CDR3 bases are TGTGCCAGCAGTTTATACGTCATGAGGACAGATACGCAGTATTTT.

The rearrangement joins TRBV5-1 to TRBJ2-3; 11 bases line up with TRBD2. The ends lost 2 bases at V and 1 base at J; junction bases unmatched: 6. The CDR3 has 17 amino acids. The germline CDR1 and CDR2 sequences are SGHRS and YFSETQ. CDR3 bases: TGCGCCAGCAGCTTTAGCGGGAGGGCCGGGGGCACAGATACGCAGTATTTT. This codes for CASSFSGRAGGTDTQYF.

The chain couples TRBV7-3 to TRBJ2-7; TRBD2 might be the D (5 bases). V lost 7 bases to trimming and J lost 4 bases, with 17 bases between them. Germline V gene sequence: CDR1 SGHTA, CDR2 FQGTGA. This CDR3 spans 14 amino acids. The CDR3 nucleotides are TGTGCCAGCACCCCCCGGAGGAAGGGTTACGAGCAGTACTTC. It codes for CASTPRRKGYEQYF.

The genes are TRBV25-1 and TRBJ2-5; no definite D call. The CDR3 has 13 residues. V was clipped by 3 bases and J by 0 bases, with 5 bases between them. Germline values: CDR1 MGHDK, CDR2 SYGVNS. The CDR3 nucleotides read TGTGCCAGCAGTGACCGGTACCAAGAGACCCAGTACTTC. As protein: CASSDRYQETQYF. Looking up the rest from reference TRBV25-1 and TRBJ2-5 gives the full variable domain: EADIYQTPRYLVIGTGKKITLECSQTMGHDKMYWYQQDPGMELHLIHYSYGVNSTEKGDLSSESTVSRIRTEHFPLTLESARPSHTSQYLCASSDRYQETQYFGPGTRLLVL.

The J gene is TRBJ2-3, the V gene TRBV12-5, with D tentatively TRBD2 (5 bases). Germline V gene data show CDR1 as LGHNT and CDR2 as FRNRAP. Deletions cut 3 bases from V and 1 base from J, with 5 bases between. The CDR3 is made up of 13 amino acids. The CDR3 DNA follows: TGTGCTAGTGGTTTCGGGGGCACAGATACGCAGTATTTT. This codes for CASGFGGTDTQYF.

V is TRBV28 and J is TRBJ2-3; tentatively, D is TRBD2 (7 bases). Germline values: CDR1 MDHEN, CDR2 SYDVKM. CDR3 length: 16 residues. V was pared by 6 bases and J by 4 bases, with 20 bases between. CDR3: CASRSRGGVGPDTQYF. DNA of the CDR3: TGTGCCAGCAGGTCCAGGGGAGGGGTTGGCCCAGATACGCAGTATTTT.

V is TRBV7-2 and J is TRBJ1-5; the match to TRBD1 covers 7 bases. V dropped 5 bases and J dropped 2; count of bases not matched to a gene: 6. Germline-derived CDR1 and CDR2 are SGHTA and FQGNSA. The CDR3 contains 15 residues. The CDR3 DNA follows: TGTGCCAGCAGCCCCACAGGGGATGGCAATCAGCCCCAGCATTTT. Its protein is CASSPTGDGNQPQHF.

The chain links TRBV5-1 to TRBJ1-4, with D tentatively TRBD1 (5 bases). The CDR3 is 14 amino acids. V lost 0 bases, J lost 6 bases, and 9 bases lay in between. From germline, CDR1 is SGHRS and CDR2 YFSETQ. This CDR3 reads CASSLAGGYEKLFF. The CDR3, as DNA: TGCGCCAGCAGCTTGGCCGGGGGGTATGAAAAACTGTTTTTT.

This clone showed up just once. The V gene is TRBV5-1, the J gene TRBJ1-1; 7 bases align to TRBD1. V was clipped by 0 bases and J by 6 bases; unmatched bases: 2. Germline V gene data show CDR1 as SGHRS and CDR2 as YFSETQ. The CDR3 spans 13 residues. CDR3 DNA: TGCGCCAGCAGCTTGGGACAGGGCTCTGAAGCTTTCTTT. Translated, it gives CASSLGQGSEAFF.

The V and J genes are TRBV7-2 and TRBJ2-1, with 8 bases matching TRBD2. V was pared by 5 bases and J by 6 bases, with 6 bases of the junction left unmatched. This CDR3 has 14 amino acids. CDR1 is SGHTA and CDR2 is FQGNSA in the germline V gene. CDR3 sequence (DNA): TGTGCCAGCAGCCCACGTGCGGGGGGCAATGAGCAGTTCTTC. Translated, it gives CASSPRAGGNEQFF.

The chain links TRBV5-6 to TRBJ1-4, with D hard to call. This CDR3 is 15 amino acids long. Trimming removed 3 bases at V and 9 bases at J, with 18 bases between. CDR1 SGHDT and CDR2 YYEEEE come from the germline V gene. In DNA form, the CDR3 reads TGTGCCAGCAGCTCCCTGGAGGGTTTGAATAAAAAACTGTTTTTT. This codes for CASSSLEGLNKKLFF.

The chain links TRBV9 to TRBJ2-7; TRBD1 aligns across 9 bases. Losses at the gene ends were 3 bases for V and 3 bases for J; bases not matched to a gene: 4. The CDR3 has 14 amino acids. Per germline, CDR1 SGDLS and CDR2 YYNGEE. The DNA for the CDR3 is TGTGCCAGCAGCGCGGGACAGGGTCTCTACGAGCAGTACTTC. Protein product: CASSAGQGLYEQYF.

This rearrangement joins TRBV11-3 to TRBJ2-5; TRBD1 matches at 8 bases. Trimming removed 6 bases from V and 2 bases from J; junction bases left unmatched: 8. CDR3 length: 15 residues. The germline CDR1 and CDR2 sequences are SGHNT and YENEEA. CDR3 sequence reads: CASSHDRGPQETQYF. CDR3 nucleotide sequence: TGTGCCAGCAGTCACGACAGGGGTCCTCAAGAGACCCAGTACTTC.

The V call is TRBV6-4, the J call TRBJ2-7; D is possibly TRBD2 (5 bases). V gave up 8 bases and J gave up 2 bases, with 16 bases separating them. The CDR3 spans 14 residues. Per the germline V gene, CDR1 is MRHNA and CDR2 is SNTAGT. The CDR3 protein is CASSREVGTYEQYF. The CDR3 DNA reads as TGTGCCAGCTCCCGGGAAGTGGGCACCTACGAGCAGTACTTC.

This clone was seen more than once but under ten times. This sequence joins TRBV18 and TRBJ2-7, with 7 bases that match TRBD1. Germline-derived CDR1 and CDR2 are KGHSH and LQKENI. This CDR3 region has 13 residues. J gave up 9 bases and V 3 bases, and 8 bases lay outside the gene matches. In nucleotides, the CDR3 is TGTGCCAGCTCACCGAGCGACAGGGCGGGGCAGTACTTC. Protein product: CASSPSDRAGQYF.